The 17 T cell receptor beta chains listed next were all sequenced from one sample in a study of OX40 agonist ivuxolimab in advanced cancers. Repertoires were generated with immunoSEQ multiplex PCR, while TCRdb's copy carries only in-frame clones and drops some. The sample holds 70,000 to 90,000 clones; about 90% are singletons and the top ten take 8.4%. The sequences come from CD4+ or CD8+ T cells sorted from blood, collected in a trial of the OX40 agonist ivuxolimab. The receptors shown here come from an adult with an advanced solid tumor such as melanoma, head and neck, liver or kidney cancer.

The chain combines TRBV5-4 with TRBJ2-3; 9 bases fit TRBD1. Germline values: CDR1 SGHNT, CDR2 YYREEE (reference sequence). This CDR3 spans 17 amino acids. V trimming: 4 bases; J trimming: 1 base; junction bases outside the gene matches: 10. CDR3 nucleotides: TGTGCCAGCAGCCCCTTCCCGGGACAGGGAGGCACAGATACGCAGTATTTT. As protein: CASSPFPGQGGTDTQYF. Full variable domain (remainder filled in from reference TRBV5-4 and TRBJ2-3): ETGVTQSPTHLIKTRGQQVTLRCSSQSGHNTVSWYQQALGQGPQFIFQYYREEENGRGNFPPRFSGLQFPNYSSELNVNALELDDSALYLCASSPFPGQGGTDTQYFGPGTRLTVL.

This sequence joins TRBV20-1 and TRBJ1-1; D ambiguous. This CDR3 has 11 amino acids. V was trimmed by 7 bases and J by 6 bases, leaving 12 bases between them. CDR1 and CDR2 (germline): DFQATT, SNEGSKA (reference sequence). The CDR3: CSGSHGAEAFF. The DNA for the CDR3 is TGCAGTGGGAGCCACGGGGCTGAAGCTTTCTTT.

The CDR3 sequence is CASSFRGGTEAFF. CDR3 nucleotides: TGTGCCAGCAGTTTCAGGGGGGGCACTGAAGCTTTCTTT. The chain couples TRBV6-5 to TRBJ1-1; TRBD1 aligns across 7 bases. CDR1 is MNHEY and CDR2 is SVGAGI in the germline V gene. CDR3 length: 13 residues. The junction had 3 bases not matched to a gene; V was cut back by 4 bases and J by 4 bases.

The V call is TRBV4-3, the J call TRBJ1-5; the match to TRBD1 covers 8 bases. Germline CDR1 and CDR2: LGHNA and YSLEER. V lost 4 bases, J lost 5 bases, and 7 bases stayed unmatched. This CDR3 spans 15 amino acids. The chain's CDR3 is CASSRLQGEDQPQHF. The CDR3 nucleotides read TGCGCCAGCAGCCGGTTACAGGGGGAGGATCAGCCCCAGCATTTT.

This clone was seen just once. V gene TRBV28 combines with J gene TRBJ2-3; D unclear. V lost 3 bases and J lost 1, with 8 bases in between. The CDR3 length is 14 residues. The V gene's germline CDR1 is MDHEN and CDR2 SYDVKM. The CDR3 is CASSLSLGTDTQYF. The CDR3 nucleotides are TGTGCCAGCAGTTTGAGCCTTGGCACAGATACGCAGTATTTT.

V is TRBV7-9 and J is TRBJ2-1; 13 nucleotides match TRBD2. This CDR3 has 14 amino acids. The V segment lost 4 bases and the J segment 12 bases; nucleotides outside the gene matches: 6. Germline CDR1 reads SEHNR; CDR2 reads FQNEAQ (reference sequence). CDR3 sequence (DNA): TGTGCCAGCAGCTGGACTAGCGGGGGTGCTAGGCAGTTCTTC. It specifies CASSWTSGGARQFF.

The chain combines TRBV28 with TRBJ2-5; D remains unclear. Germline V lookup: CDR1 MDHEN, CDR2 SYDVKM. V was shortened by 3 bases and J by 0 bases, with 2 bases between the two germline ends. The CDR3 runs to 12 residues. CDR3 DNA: TGTGCCAGCAGTTTTCACCAAGAGACCCAGTACTTC. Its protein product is CASSFHQETQYF.

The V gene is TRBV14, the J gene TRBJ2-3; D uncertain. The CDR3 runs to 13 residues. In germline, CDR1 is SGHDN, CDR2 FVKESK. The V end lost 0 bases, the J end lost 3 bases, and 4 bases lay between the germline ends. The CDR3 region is CASSQDWTDTQYF. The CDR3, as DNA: TGTGCCAGCAGCCAAGATTGGACAGATACGCAGTATTTT.

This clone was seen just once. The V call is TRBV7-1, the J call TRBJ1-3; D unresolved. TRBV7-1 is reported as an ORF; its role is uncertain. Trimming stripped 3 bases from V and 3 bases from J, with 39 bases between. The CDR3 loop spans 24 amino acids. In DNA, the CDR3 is TGTGCCAGCAGCTCCCGACCCTTTGCCCTAATCGGCAAAGAAGAGGGAGGCGGTGGAAACACCATATATTTT. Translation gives CASSSRPFALIGKEEGGGGNTIYF.

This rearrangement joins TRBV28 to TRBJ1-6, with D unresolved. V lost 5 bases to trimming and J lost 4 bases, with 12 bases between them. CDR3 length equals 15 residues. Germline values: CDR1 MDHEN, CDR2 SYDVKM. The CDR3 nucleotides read TGTGCCAGCAGTCCCTATGGGCAGTATAATTCACCCCTCCACTTT. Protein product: CASSPYGQYNSPLHF.

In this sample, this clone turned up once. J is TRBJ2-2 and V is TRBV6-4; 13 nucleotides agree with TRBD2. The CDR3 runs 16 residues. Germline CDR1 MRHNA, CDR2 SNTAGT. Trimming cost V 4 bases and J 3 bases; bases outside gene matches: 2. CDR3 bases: TGTGCCAGCAGTGGGACTAGCGGGGGACACACCGGGGAGCTGTTTTTT. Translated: CASSGTSGGHTGELFF.

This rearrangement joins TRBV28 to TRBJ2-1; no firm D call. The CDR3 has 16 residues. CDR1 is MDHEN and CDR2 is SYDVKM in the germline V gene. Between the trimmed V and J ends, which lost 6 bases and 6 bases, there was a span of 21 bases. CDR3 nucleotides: TGTGCCAGCAGCGACCAGCTGCCACTAATCGCCAATGAGCAGTTCTTC. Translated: CASSDQLPLIANEQFF.

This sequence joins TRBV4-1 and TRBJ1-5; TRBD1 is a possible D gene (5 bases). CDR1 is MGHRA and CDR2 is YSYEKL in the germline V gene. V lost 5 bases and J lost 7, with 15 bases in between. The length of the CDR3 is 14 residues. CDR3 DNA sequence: TGCGCCAGCAGCACCTGGGGCGGGGGACAGCCCCAGCATTTT. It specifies CASSTWGGGQPQHF.

CDR3 nucleotide sequence: TGTGCCAGTAAGGGACAGCCGAACACCGGGGAGCTGTTTTTT. It yields the protein CASKGQPNTGELFF. The gene calls are TRBV2 and TRBJ2-2, with 7 positions matching TRBD1. The CDR3 is made up of 14 amino acids. Germline CDR1 reads SNHLY; CDR2 reads FYNNEI. With 9 bases clipped from V and 0 bases from J, the junction kept 4 bases outside the gene matches.

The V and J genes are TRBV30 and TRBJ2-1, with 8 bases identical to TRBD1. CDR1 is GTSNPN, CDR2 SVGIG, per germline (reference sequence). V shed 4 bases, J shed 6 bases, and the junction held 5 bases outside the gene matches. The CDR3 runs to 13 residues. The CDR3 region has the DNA TGTGCCTGGACCAGGGGGCGCGTCAATGAGCAGTTCTTC. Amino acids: CAWTRGRVNEQFF.

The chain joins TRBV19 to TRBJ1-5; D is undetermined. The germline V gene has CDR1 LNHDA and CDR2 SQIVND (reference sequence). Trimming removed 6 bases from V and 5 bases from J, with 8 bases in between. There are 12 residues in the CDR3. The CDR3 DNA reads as TGTGCCAGTAGCGGCGCTGATCAGCCCCAGCATTTT. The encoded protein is CASSGADQPQHF. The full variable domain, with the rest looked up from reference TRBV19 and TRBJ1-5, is DGGITQSPKYLFRKEGQNVTLSCEQNLNHDAMYWYRQDPGQGLRLIYYSQIVNDFQKGDIAEGYSVSREKKESFPLTVTSAQKNPTAFYLCASSGADQPQHFGDGTRLSIL.

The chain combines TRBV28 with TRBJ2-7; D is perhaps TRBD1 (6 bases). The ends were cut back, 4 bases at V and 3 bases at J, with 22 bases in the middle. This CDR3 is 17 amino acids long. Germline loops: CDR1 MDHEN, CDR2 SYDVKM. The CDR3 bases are TGTGCCAGCAGTTACGCCCTCCGGGACAATAGGGACTACGAGCAGTACTTC. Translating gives CASSYALRDNRDYEQYF.